These T cell receptor beta chains were read from a single sample in a study of blood T cell repertoires in COVID-19. Measured with immunoSEQ multiplex PCR; TCRdb has only the in-frame clones, and not every one. The sample has more than 45,000 clones, 90% to 95% seen once. Sample: peripheral blood. The receptors originated from a woman of 80 years or more with acute or convalescent COVID-19. The CDR3 runs from the conserved cysteine through the conserved F or W. D genes are given only for firm matches. Expanded clones get a size class; other rows say once, few or many, or leave the size out.

abundance,j_gene,len,v_gene,d_gene,CDR3aa,CDR3nt
NA,TRBJ1-3,14,TRBV3-1/TRBV3-2,NA,CASTPTAGGHTIYF,TGTGCCAGCACCCCAACAGCCGGAGGACACACCATATATTTT
once,TRBJ1-6,13,TRBV30,TRBD1,CALNRGNNSPLHF,TGTGCCTTAAACAGGGGAAATAATTCACCCCTCCACTTT
NA,TRBJ1-2,14,TRBV7-8,NA,CASSLGPGNYGYTF,TGTGCCAGCAGCTTAGGTCCAGGAAACTATGGCTACACCTTC
few,TRBJ2-7,15,TRBV6-5,TRBD2,CASRKGLADPYEQYF,TGTGCCAGCAGAAAGGGACTAGCGGACCCCTACGAGCAGTACTTC
NA,TRBJ2-1,12,TRBV19,NA,CASRQGRGEQFF,TGTGCCAGTAGACAGGGAAGGGGTGAGCAGTTCTTC
NA,TRBJ2-1,15,TRBV18,TRBD1,CASSPPTGGNNEQFF,TGTGCCAGCTCACCACCGACAGGGGGAAACAATGAGCAGTTCTTC
NA,TRBJ1-2,15,TRBV5-6,TRBD1,CASKGQGVRPWGYTF,TGTGCCAGCAAGGGACAGGGGGTCAGACCCTGGGGCTACACCTTC
NA,TRBJ1-4,14,TRBV7-2,NA,CASSLYGTNEKLFF,TGTGCCAGCAGCTTATACGGAACTAATGAAAAACTGTTTTTT
once,TRBJ2-3,14,TRBV5-4,TRBD2,CASSFLAGTDTQYF,TGTGCCAGCAGCTTCCTAGCGGGAACAGATACGCAGTATTTT
NA,TRBJ2-1,16,TRBV6-2/TRBV6-3,TRBD2,CASSARGTRFYNEQFF,TGTGCCAGCAGCGCGCGTGGGACTAGGTTTTACAATGAGCAGTTCTTC
NA,TRBJ1-2,16,TRBV5-1,NA,CASSPPYGGQNYGYTF,TGCGCCAGCAGCCCCCCCTACGGGGGGCAGAACTATGGCTACACCTTC
NA,TRBJ2-7,15,TRBV6-5,TRBD2,CASSAGGGGSYEQYF,TGTGCCAGCAGCGCAGGCGGGGGAGGGTCCTACGAGCAGTACTTC
NA,TRBJ1-5,17,TRBV23-1,NA,CASSRTAGTNSNQPQHF,TGCGCCAGCAGTCGAACCGCCGGGACAAATAGCAATCAGCCCCAGCATTTT
NA,TRBJ1-4,15,TRBV6-6,NA,CASSYSAGINEKLFF,TGTGCCAGCAGTTACTCTGCAGGAATTAATGAAAAACTGTTTTTT
NA,TRBJ1-2,18,TRBV5-8,TRBD1,CASSARTQGPTTNYGYTF,TGTGCCAGCAGCGCTCGAACACAGGGGCCCACCACTAACTATGGCTACACCTTC